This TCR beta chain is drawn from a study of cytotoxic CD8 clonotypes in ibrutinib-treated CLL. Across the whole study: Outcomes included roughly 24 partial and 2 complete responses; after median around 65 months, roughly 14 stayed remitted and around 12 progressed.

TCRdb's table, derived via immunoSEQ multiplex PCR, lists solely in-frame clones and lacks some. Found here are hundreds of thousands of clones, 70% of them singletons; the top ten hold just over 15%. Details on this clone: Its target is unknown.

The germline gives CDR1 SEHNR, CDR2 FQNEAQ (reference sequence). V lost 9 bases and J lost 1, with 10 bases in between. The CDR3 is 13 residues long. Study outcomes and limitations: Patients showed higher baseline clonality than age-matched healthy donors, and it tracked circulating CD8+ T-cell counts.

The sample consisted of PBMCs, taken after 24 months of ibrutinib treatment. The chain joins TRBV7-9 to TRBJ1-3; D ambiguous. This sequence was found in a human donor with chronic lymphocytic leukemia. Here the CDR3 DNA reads TGTGCCAGAGGGAACCCATCTGGAAACACCATATATTTT. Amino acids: CARGNPSGNTIYF.